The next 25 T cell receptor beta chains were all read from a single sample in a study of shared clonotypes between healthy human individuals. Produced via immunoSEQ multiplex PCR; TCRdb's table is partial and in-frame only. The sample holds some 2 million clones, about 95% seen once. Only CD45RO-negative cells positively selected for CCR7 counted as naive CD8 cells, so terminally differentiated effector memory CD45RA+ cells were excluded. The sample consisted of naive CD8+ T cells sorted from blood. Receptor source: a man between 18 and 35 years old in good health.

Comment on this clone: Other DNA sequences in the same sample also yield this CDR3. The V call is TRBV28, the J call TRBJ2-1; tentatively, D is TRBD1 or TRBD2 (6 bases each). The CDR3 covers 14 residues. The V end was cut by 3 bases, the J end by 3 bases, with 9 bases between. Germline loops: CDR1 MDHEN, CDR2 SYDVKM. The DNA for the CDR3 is TGTGCCAGCAGTTTCCGGGGGCTCTACAATGAGCAGTTCTTC. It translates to CASSFRGLYNEQFF.

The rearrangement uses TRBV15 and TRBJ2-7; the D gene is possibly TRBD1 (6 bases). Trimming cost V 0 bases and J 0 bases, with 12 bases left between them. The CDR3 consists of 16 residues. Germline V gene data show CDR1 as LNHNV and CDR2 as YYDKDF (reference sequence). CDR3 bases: TGTGCCACCAGCAGAGACCAGGGGCTTCTCTCCTACGAGCAGTACTTC. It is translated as CATSRDQGLLSYEQYF. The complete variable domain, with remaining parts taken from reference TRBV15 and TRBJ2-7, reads DAMVIQNPRYQVTQFGKPVTLSCSQTLNHNVMYWYQQKSSQAPKLLFHYYDKDFNNEADTPDNFQSRRPNTSFCFLDIRSPGLGDTAMYLCATSRDQGLLSYEQYFGPGTRLTVT.

The CDR3 is CASSEQGALGANVLTF. The CDR3 DNA is TGTGCCAGCAGCGAACAGGGGGCGTTGGGGGCCAACGTCCTGACTTTC. The rearrangement joins TRBV6-1 to TRBJ2-6; 9 bases align to TRBD1. This CDR3 is built from 16 residues. The germline gives CDR1 MNHNS, CDR2 SASEGT. V dropped 6 bases and J dropped 4; count of bases not matched to a gene: 7.

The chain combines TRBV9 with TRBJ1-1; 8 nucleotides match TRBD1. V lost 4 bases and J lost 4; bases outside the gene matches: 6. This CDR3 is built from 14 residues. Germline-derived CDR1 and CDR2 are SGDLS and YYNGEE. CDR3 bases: TGTGCCAGCAGCTCTCAGGGGGCGATCACTGAAGCTTTCTTT. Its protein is CASSSQGAITEAFF. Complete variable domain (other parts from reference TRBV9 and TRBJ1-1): DSGVTQTPKHLITATGQRVTLRCSPRSGDLSVYWYQQSLDQGLQFLIQYYNGEERAKGNILERFSAQQFPDLHSELNLSSLELGDSALYFCASSSQGAITEAFFGQGTRLTVV.

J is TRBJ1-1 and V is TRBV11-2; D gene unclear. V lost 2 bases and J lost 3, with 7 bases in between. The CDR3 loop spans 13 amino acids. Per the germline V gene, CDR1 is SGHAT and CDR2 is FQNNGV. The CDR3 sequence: CASSLNGDTEAFF. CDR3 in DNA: TGTGCCAGCAGCTTAAATGGGGACACTGAAGCTTTCTTT.

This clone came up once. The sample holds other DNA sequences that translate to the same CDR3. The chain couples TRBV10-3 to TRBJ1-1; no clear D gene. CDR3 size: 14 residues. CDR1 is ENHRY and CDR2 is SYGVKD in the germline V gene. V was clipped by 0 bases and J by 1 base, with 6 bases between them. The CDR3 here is CAISESAGNTEAFF. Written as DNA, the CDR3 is TGTGCCATCAGTGAGTCGGCAGGGAACACTGAAGCTTTCTTT.

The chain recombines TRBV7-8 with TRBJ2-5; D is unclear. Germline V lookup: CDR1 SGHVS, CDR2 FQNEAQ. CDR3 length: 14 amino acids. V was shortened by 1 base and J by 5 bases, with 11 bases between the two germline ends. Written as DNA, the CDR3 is TGTGCCAGCAGCTTAGATGGATTGTGGGAGACCCAGTACTTC. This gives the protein CASSLDGLWETQYF.

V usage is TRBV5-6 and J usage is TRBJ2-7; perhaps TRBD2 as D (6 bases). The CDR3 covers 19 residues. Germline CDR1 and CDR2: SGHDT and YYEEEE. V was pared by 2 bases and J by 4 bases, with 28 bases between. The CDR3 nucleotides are TGTGCCAGCAGCTTTCTGGGCAGGGCGGGAATCTTCCAGACTTACGAGCAGTACTTC. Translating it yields CASSFLGRAGIFQTYEQYF.

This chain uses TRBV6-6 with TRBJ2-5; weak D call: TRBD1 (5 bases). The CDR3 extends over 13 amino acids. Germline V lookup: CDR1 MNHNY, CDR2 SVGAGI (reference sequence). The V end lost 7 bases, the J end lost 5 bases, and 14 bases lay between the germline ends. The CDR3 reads CASTEQVWETQYF. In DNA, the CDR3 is TGTGCCAGCACCGAACAGGTGTGGGAGACCCAGTACTTC.

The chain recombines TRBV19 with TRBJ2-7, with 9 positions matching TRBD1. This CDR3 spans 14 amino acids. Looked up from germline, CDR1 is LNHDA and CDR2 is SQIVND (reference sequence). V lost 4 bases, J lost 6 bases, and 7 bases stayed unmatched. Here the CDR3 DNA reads TGTGCCAGTAGTACCCGGGACAGGGTGGGCGAGCAGTACTTC. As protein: CASSTRDRVGEQYF.

The CDR3 bases are TGCGCCAGCAGTCTGACTAGCGGGGGGGAGACCCAGTACTTC. Translation gives CASSLTSGGETQYF. The genes are TRBV10-2 and TRBJ2-5; 13 bases are shared with TRBD2. The V gene's germline CDR1 is WSHSY and CDR2 SAAADI. The CDR3 runs 14 residues. V lost 5 bases and J lost 5; bases outside the gene matches: 2.

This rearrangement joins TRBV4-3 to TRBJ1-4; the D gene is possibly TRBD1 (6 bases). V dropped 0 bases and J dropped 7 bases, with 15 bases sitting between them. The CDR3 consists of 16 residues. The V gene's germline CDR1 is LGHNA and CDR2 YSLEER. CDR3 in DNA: TGCGCCAGCAGCCAAGATAATGGGGGGGCCCCTGAAAAACTGTTTTTT. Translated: CASSQDNGGAPEKLFF.

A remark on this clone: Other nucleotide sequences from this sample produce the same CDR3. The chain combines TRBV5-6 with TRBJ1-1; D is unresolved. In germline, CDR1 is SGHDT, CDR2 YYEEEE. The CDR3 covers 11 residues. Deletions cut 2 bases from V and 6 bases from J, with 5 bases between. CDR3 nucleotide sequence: TGTGCCAGCAGCTTTGGGTCTGAAGCTTTCTTT. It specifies CASSFGSEAFF. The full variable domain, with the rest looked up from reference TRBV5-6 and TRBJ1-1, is DAGVTQSPTHLIKTRGQQVTLRCSPKSGHDTVSWYQQALGQGPQFIFQYYEEEERQRGNFPDRFSGHQFPNYSSELNVNALLLGDSALYLCASSFGSEAFFGQGTRLTVV.

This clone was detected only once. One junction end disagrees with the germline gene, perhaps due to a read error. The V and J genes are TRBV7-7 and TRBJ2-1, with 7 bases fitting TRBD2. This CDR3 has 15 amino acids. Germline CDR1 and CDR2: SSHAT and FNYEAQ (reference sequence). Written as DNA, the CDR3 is TGTGCTAGCAGCCGCTCTAGCGGACTCTACAATGAGCAGTTCTTC. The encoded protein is CASSRSSGLYNEQFF.

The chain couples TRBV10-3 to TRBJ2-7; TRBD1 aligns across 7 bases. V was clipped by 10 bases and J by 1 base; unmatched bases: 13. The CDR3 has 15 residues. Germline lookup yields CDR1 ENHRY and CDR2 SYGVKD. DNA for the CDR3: TGTGCCACCCGACCGCCGGGACAGACTTCCTACGAGCAGTACTTC. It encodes CATRPPGQTSYEQYF.

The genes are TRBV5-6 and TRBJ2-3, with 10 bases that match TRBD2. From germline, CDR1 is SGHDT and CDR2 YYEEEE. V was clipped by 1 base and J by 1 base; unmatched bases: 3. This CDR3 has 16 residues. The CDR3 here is CASSLQLAGGTDTQYF. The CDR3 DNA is TGTGCCAGCAGCTTGCAGCTAGCGGGGGGCACAGATACGCAGTATTTT.

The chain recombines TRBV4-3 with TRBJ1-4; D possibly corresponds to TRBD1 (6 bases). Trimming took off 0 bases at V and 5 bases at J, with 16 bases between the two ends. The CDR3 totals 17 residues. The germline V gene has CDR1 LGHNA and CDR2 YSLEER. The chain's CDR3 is CASSQEVRGAENEKLFF. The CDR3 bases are TGCGCCAGCAGCCAAGAAGTAAGGGGGGCGGAGAATGAAAAACTGTTTTTT.

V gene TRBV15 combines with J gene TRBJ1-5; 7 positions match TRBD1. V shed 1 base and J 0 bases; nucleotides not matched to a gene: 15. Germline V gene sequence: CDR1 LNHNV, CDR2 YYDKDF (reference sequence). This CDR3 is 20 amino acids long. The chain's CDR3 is CATSRGIPRDSVYSNQPQHF. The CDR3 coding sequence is TGTGCCACCAGCAGAGGAATCCCCCGGGACAGCGTATATAGCAATCAGCCCCAGCATTTT.

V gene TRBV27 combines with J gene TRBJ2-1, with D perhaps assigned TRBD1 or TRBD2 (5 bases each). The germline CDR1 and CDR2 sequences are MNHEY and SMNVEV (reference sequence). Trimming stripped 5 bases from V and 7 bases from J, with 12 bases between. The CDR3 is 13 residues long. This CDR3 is CASSPPGRNEQFF. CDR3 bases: TGTGCCAGCAGTCCACCGGGACGGAATGAGCAGTTCTTC.

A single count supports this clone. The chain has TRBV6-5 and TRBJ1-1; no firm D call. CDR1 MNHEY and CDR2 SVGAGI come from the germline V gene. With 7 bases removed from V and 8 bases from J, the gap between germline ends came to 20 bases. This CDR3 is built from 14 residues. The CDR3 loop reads CASKVNVVDLEAFF. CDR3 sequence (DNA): TGTGCCAGCAAAGTAAACGTGGTAGATCTGGAAGCTTTCTTT.

As DNA, the CDR3 is TGTGCCACCAGCACACTCCTAGCGGCCTCCTACGAGCAGTACTTC. This gives the protein CATSTLLAASYEQYF. The rearrangement joins TRBV15 to TRBJ2-7, with 7 positions matching TRBD2. Germline-derived CDR1 and CDR2 are LNHNV and YYDKDF (reference sequence). The CDR3 has 15 amino acids. The trim removed 4 bases at V and 0 bases at J, leaving 6 bases unmatched.

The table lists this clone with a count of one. The CDR3 region is CASSEVGTYTDTQYF. CDR3 coding DNA: TGTGCCAGCAGTGAAGTGGGGACTTACACAGATACGCAGTATTTT. This chain links TRBV6-1 with TRBJ2-3; possibly TRBD2 for D (6 bases). V lost 1 base and J 2 bases, leaving 10 bases between the germline ends. CDR3 length: 15 amino acids. CDR1 and CDR2 from the germline V gene are MNHNS and SASEGT.

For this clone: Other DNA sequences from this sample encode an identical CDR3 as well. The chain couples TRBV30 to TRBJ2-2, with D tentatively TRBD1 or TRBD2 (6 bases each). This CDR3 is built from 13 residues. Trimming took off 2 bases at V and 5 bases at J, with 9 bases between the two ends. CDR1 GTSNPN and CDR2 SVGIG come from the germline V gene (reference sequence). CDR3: CAWSLGGTGELFF. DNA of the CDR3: TGTGCCTGGAGTCTAGGGGGGACCGGGGAGCTGTTTTTT.

CDR3 amino acids: CASSWTDSNQPQHF. The CDR3, as DNA: TGTGCCAGCAGTTGGACAGATAGCAATCAGCCCCAGCATTTT. The rearrangement uses TRBV25-1 and TRBJ1-5, with D possibly being TRBD1 (6 bases). This CDR3 comprises 14 residues. Germline values: CDR1 MGHDK, CDR2 SYGVNS. Trimming cost V 5 bases and J 0 bases, with 8 bases left between them. Variable domain in full (rest from reference TRBV25-1 and TRBJ1-5): EADIYQTPRYLVIGTGKKITLECSQTMGHDKMYWYQQDPGMELHLIHYSYGVNSTEKGDLSSESTVSRIRTEHFPLTLESARPSHTSQYLCASSWTDSNQPQHFGDGTRLSIL.

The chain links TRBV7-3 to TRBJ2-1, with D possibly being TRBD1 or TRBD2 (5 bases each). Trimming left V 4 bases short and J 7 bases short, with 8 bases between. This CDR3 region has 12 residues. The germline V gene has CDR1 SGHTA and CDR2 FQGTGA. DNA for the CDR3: TGTGCCAGCAGCTCCGGGGCAAATGAGCAGTTCTTC. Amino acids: CASSSGANEQFF.